Listed here are 27 T cell receptor beta chains from one sample, sequenced in a study of post-analysis software for immune sequencing data. Their specific antigens are unknown. Prepared libraries of TCR beta cDNA carried unique molecular identifiers. MiXCR, run by TCRdb on the PCR reads, gives a single entry per CDR3 protein. The repertoire holds 550,000 to 700,000 distinct CDR3 sequences, with around 47% as singletons. Study conclusions and caveats: A handful of TRBV segments occurring more often in patients than controls included TRBV5-6, TRBV5-1 and TRBV20-1.

The sequencing input was blood. These TCRs come from a girl aged 10-17 years with multiple sclerosis.

About this clonotype itself: A junction end diverges from the germline sequence, so it may reflect a read error. In DNA form, the CDR3 reads TGCGCCAGCAGGACGGGACCGGTCAGGACGAACACTGGAGCTTTCTTT. Amino acid sequence: CASRTGPVRTNTGAFF. V and J are TRBV5-1 and TRBJ1-1, with D perhaps matching TRBD1 (5 bases). Per germline, CDR1 SGHRS and CDR2 YFSETQ. This CDR3 is 16 amino acids long.

This chain uses TRBV5-6 with TRBJ2-1; D ambiguous. Germline V CDR1 and CDR2: SGHDT, YYEEEE. V was pared by 7 bases and J by 2 bases, with 16 bases between. CDR3 length: 15 residues. CDR3 DNA sequence: TGTGCCAGCGCCCTTTTCGGAATGCCCTACAATGAGCAGTTCTTC. Translating gives CASALFGMPYNEQFF.

The chain is built from TRBV20-1 and TRBJ2-3, with 10 nucleotides matching TRBD2. The CDR3 extends over 14 amino acids. Germline CDR1 reads DFQATT; CDR2 reads SNEGSKA (reference sequence). Trimming at V came to 4 bases and at J to 8 bases, leaving 9 bases not matched to a gene. The CDR3 spells CSAMNLAGVGTQYF. For the CDR3, the DNA is TGCAGTGCTATGAATCTAGCGGGGGTGGGTACGCAGTATTTT.

This clonotype appeared a few times. The chain links TRBV7-9 to TRBJ2-5, with D maybe TRBD2 (5 bases). In germline, CDR1 is SEHNR, CDR2 FQNEAQ (reference sequence). This CDR3 comprises 17 residues. V gave up 5 bases and J gave up 5 bases, with 24 bases separating them. Here the CDR3 reads CASSPSSYAAPGETQYF. CDR3 bases: TGTGCCAGCAGCCCTAGTTCCTACGCCGCCCCGGGGGAGACCCAGTACTTC.

For this clonotype: One base away lies a much larger clone, so this may be a sequencing read error. This sequence joins TRBV2 and TRBJ2-1; possibly TRBD1 or TRBD2 for D (5 bases each). The CDR3 has 13 amino acids. From germline, CDR1 is SNHLY and CDR2 FYNNEI. DNA of the CDR3: TGTGCCAACAGTGAGATGAAGGGACATGAGCAGTTCTTC. It codes for CANSEMKGHEQFF.

The CDR3 region has the DNA TGCAGTGCTAGACAGGGGGCGCCTGGAAACACTGAAGCTTTCTTT. Translation: CSARQGAPGNTEAFF. V gene TRBV20-1 combines with J gene TRBJ1-1; 8 bases agree with TRBD1. CDR3 length equals 15 residues. The germline CDR1 and CDR2 sequences are DFQATT and SNEGSKA (reference sequence). V shed 2 bases and J 2 bases; nucleotides not matched to a gene: 7.

The chain couples TRBV20-1 to TRBJ2-1; D is unresolved. Germline loops: CDR1 DFQATT, CDR2 SNEGSKA (reference sequence). The CDR3 totals 13 residues. V gave up 3 bases and J gave up 3 bases, with 9 bases separating them. The CDR3 sequence: CSARADLYNEQFF. In DNA form, the CDR3 reads TGCAGTGCTAGGGCGGATCTCTACAATGAGCAGTTCTTC.

The genes are TRBV10-3 and TRBJ2-3, with TRBD2 matching 8 bases. The CDR3 length is 13 residues. V was pared by 10 bases and J by 4 bases, with 7 bases of the junction left unmatched. Germline CDR1 reads ENHRY; CDR2 reads SYGVKD. The CDR3 coding sequence is TGTGCCACACGGGATAGCGGGGCAGATACGCAGTATTTT. As protein: CATRDSGADTQYF.

This chain links TRBV10-2 with TRBJ2-1; 7 bases are shared with TRBD2. This CDR3 is built from 13 residues. From germline, CDR1 is WSHSY and CDR2 SAAADI. V dropped 10 bases and J dropped 4; count of bases not matched to a gene: 7. CDR3 sequence: CATQAGRYNEQFF. CDR3 bases: TGCGCCACTCAAGCGGGGAGGTACAATGAGCAGTTCTTC.

The rearrangement joins TRBV20-1 to TRBJ2-5; possible D gene TRBD2, 6 bases. V shed 4 bases and J shed 0 bases, with 21 bases lying between them. The CDR3 extends over 17 amino acids. CDR1 is DFQATT, CDR2 SNEGSKA, per germline (reference sequence). DNA for the CDR3: TGCAGTGCTATTTGGGGTAGCGGTAACTTGTACCAAGAGACCCAGTACTTC. Encoded protein: CSAIWGSGNLYQETQYF.

The V gene is TRBV29-1, the J gene TRBJ2-3; no clear D gene. V shed 6 bases and J shed 3 bases, with 7 bases lying between them. Germline values: CDR1 SQVTM, CDR2 ANQGSEA. This CDR3 is built from 11 residues. CDR3 DNA sequence: TGCAGCGTCATTAGAACAGATACGCAGTATTTT. Translating it yields CSVIRTDTQYF.

The sample holds a few counts of this clonotype. This chain joins TRBV4-1 and TRBJ2-5, with D perhaps matching TRBD1 (6 bases). The CDR3 contains 15 residues. Germline CDR1 MGHRA, CDR2 YSYEKL. The germline V and J ends were trimmed by 1 base and 4 bases, with 13 bases remaining between them. The CDR3 region has the DNA TGCGCCAGCAGCCAAGTTACAGGGACACGAGAGACCCAGTACTTC. This sequence encodes CASSQVTGTRETQYF.

This clonotype was observed a single time. The chain has TRBV29-1 and TRBJ1-1, with TRBD1 as a possible D gene (6 bases). The CDR3 covers 15 residues. Germline V lookup: CDR1 SQVTM, CDR2 ANQGSEA. V lost 1 base and J lost 0, with 12 bases in between. CDR3 nucleotide sequence: TGCAGCGTTGAAGGCGACAGGTTCATGAACACTGAAGCTTTCTTT. It is translated as CSVEGDRFMNTEAFF.

This clonotype was counted between two and nine times. The chain is built from TRBV29-1 and TRBJ1-2; possibly TRBD1 for D (5 bases). Trimming removed 0 bases from V and 8 bases from J, with 22 bases in between. This CDR3 has 16 amino acids. Germline V gives CDR1 SQVTM, CDR2 ANQGSEA. Here the CDR3 reads CSVEDRGEGRFGGYTF. CDR3 nucleotide sequence: TGCAGCGTTGAAGATCGGGGCGAGGGGCGCTTCGGCGGCTACACCTTC.

This clonotype has only a few counts. V is TRBV27 and J is TRBJ2-7, with 9 bases aligning to TRBD1. V was clipped by 5 bases and J by 4 bases; unmatched bases: 9. Per the germline V gene, CDR1 is MNHEY and CDR2 is SMNVEV (reference sequence). The length of the CDR3 is 15 residues. CDR3 in DNA: TGTGCCAGCAGTCCCCAGGTGGGACAGGGTTACGAGCAGTACTTC. Amino acid sequence: CASSPQVGQGYEQYF.

The rearrangement uses TRBV12-3 or TRBV12-4 and TRBJ2-7, with TRBD1 matching over 9 bases. J lost 4 bases, V lost 5 bases, and 9 bases had no gene match. This CDR3 contains 15 residues. CDR3 sequence: CASSGGQGTVYEQYF. The CDR3 nucleotides read TGTGCCAGCAGTGGGGGACAGGGAACAGTGTACGAGCAGTACTTC.

This clonotype was recorded a few times. V is TRBV9 and J is TRBJ2-7; weak D call: TRBD2 (5 bases). The germline V and J ends were trimmed by 1 base and 2 bases, with 13 bases remaining between them. The CDR3 contains 15 residues. In germline, CDR1 is SGDLS, CDR2 YYNGEE. CDR3 DNA: TGTGCCAGCAGCGTATCAGCGGATCCCACCTACGAGCAGTACTTC. It specifies CASSVSADPTYEQYF.

J is TRBJ1-2 and V is TRBV24-1; the match to TRBD1 covers 10 bases. CDR3 length: 14 amino acids. Germline CDR1 KGHDR, CDR2 SFDVKD. With V trimmed by 5 bases and J by 6 bases, 5 bases remained unmatched. The CDR3 region has the DNA TGTGCCACCAGTGGCCCGACAGGGGGCCATGGCTACACCTTC. Protein sequence: CATSGPTGGHGYTF.

The chain joins TRBV7-2 to TRBJ2-7, with D tentatively TRBD1 or TRBD2 (5 bases each). Trimming stripped 3 bases from V and 3 bases from J, with 15 bases between. CDR1 and CDR2 from the germline V gene are SGHTA and FQGNSA. The CDR3 spans 15 residues. CDR3 protein: CASSLRGIEVYEQYF. CDR3 DNA: TGTGCCAGCAGCTTGAGGGGAATCGAGGTCTACGAGCAGTACTTC.

This clonotype has a handful of counts. The gene calls are TRBV5-5 and TRBJ2-7; 8 nucleotides match TRBD1. From germline, CDR1 is SGHKS and CDR2 YYEKEE (reference sequence). The CDR3 totals 17 residues. V lost 5 bases and J lost 2; bases outside the gene matches: 15. The CDR3 loop reads CASSWLSGGQAAYEQYF. In nucleotides, the CDR3 is TGTGCCAGCAGTTGGTTGTCCGGGGGACAGGCAGCCTACGAGCAGTACTTC.

The table lists this clonotype with a few counts. This rearrangement joins TRBV12-3 or TRBV12-4 to TRBJ1-2; 7 positions match TRBD1. V lost 5 bases, J lost 6 bases, and 12 bases stayed unmatched. CDR3 length: 15 residues. The CDR3 here is CASSADRQGGNGYTF. The CDR3, as DNA: TGTGCCAGCAGTGCCGACCGACAGGGAGGAAATGGCTACACCTTC.

CDR3 nucleotides: TGTGCCAGCAGCCAAGTTGGCACCAACTATGGCTACACCTTC. Translated: CASSQVGTNYGYTF. The J gene is TRBJ1-2, the V gene TRBV3-1; D gene uncertain. This CDR3 has 14 residues. Germline loops: CDR1 LGHDT, CDR2 YNNKEL (reference sequence). Trimming took 1 base from V and 2 from J, leaving 8 bases between them.

The rearrangement links TRBV5-1 to TRBJ2-5; D may be TRBD2 (6 bases). The CDR3 consists of 17 residues. CDR1 and CDR2 (germline): SGHRS, YFSETQ. The germline V and J ends were trimmed by 4 bases and 4 bases, with 23 bases remaining between them. CDR3 DNA sequence: TGCGCCAGCAGCCAGTCCGGGGGAGGCCCTGGTAGAGAGACCCAGTACTTC. This translates into CASSQSGGGPGRETQYF.

The chain is built from TRBV2 and TRBJ2-7; D possibly matches TRBD1 or TRBD2 (5 bases each). This CDR3 is built from 15 residues. From germline, CDR1 is SNHLY and CDR2 FYNNEI. Trimming took off 4 bases at V and 2 bases at J, with 15 bases between the two ends. The CDR3 coding sequence is TGTGCCAGCAGTGGTCGAGGGGCCGGTCCCTACGAGCAGTACTTC. This codes for CASSGRGAGPYEQYF. Full variable domain (outside the CDR3, taken from reference TRBV2 and TRBJ2-7): EPEVTQTPSHQVTQMGQEVILRCVPISNHLYFYWYRQILGQKVEFLVSFYNNEISEKSEIFDDQFSVERPDGSNFTLKIRSTKLEDSAMYFCASSGRGAGPYEQYFGPGTRLTVT.

The rearrangement links TRBV3-1 to TRBJ2-3; D is unclear. The CDR3 is 16 residues long. Germline values: CDR1 LGHDT, CDR2 YNNKEL (reference sequence). Trimming shortened V by 0 bases and J by 7 bases, and 17 bases separated the two germline ends. CDR3 region: CASSQESYTPLNTQYF. For the CDR3, the DNA is TGTGCCAGCAGCCAAGAATCCTACACGCCCTTAAATACGCAGTATTTT.

This chain joins TRBV7-9 and TRBJ1-2; the D gene is possibly TRBD1 (5 bases). The CDR3 covers 13 residues. Trimming took off 4 bases at V and 3 bases at J, with 9 bases between the two ends. Germline V gives CDR1 SEHNR, CDR2 FQNEAQ (reference sequence). The DNA for the CDR3 is TGTGCCAGCAGCTCGGACAAAGACTATGGCTACACCTTC. Its protein product is CASSSDKDYGYTF.

The V call is TRBV5-1, the J call TRBJ1-4; 7 bases are a match to TRBD1. The CDR3 contains 14 residues. The V segment lost 4 bases and the J segment 8 bases; nucleotides outside the gene matches: 8. CDR1 SGHRS and CDR2 YFSETQ come from the germline V gene. CDR3 region: CASSAGTVHEKLFF. The CDR3 DNA follows: TGCGCCAGCAGCGCGGGGACAGTTCACGAAAAACTGTTTTTT.